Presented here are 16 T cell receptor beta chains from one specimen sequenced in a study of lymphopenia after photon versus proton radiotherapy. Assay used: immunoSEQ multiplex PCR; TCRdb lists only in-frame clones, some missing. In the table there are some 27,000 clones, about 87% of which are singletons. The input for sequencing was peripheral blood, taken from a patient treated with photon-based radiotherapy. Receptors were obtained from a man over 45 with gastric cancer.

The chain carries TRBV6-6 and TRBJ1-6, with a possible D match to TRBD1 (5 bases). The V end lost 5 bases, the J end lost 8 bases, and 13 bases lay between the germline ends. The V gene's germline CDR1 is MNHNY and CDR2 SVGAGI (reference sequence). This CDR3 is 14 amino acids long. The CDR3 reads CASSDRGGDSPLHF. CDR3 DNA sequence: TGTGCCAGCAGTGACCGGGGGGGGGATTCACCCCTCCACTTT.

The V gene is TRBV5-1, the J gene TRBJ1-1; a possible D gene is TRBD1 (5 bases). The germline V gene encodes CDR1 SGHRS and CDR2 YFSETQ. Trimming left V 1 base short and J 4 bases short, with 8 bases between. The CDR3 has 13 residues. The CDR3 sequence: CASSLLGVTEAFF. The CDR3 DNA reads TGCGCCAGCAGCTTGTTGGGGGTCACTGAAGCTTTCTTT.

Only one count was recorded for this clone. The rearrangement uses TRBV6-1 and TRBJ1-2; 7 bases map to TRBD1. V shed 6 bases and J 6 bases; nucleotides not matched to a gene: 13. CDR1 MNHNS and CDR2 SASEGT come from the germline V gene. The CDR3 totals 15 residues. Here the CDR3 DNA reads TGTGCCAGCAGGGGTTCAGAAGGGGGCGCGGATGGCTACACCTTC. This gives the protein CASRGSEGGADGYTF.

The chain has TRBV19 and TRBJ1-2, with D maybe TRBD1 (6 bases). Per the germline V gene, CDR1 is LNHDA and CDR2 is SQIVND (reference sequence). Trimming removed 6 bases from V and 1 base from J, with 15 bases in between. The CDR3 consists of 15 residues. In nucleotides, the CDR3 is TGTGCCAGTAGAACCCCCAGAGGGGGTAACTATGGCTACACCTTC. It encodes CASRTPRGGNYGYTF.

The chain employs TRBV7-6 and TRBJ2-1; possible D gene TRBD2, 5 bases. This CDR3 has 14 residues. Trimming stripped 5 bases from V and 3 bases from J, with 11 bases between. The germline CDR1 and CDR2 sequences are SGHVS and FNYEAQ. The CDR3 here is CASSTTGIYNEQFF. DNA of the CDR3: TGTGCCAGCAGCACAACGGGAATCTACAATGAGCAGTTCTTC. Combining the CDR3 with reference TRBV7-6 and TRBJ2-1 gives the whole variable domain GAGVSQSPRYKVTKRGQDVALRCDPISGHVSLYWYRQALGQGPEFLTYFNYEAQQDKSGLPNDRFSAERPEGSISTLTIQRTEQRDSAMYRCASSTTGIYNEQFFGPGTRLTVL.

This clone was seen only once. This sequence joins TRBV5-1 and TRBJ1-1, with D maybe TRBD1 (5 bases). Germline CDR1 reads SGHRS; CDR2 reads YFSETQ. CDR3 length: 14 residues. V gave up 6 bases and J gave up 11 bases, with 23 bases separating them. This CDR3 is CASKLDMAAWGAFF. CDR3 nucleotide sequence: TGCGCCAGCAAGTTGGACATGGCGGCCTGGGGGGCTTTCTTT.

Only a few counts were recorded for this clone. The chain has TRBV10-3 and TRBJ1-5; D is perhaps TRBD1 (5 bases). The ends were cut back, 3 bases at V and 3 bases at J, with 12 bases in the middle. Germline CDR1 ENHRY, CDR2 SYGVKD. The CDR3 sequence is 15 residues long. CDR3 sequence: CAISDRDGLNQPQHF. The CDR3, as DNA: TGTGCCATCAGTGATAGGGACGGCCTCAATCAGCCCCAGCATTTT.

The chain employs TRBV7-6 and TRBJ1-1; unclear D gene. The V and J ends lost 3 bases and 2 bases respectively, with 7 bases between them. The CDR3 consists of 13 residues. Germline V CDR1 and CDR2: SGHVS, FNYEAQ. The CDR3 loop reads CASSLGRNTEAFF. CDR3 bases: TGTGCCAGCAGCTTGGGCAGAAACACTGAAGCTTTCTTT.

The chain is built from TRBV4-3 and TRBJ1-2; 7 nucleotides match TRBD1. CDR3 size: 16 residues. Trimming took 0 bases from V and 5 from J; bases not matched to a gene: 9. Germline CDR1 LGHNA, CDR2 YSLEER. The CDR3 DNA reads TGCGCCAGCAGCCAAGACCAGGGACAGCAATGGTATGGCTACACCTTC. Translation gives CASSQDQGQQWYGYTF.

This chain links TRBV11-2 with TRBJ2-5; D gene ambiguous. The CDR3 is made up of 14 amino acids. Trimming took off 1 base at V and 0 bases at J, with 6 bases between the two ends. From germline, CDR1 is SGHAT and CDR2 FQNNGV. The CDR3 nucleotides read TGTGCCAGCAGCTTAGGTGGGAACCAAGAGACCCAGTACTTC. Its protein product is CASSLGGNQETQYF.

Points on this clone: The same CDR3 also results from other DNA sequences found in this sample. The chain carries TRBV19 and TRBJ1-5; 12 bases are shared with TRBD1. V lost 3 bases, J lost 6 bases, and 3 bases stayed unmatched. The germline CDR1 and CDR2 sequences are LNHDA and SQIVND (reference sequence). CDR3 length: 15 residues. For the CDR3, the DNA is TGTGCCAGTAGTATTGGGACAGGGGGCGGTCAGCCCCAGCATTTT. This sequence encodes CASSIGTGGGQPQHF.

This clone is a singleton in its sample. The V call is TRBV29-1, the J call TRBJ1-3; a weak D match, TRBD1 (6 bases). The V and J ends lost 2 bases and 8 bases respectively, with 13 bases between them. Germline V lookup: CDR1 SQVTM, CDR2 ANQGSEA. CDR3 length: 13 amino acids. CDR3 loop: CSVESTGRDTIYF. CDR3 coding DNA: TGCAGCGTTGAAAGCACAGGGAGGGACACCATATATTTT.

CDR3 nucleotides: TGTGCCAGTAGTATTACCTCAGCGGCCGGGGAGCTGTTTTTT. It yields the protein CASSITSAAGELFF. This chain links TRBV19 with TRBJ2-2; a possible D gene is TRBD2 (5 bases). V lost 3 bases to trimming and J lost 6 bases, with 11 bases between them. This CDR3 contains 14 residues. Germline-derived CDR1 and CDR2 are LNHDA and SQIVND (reference sequence).

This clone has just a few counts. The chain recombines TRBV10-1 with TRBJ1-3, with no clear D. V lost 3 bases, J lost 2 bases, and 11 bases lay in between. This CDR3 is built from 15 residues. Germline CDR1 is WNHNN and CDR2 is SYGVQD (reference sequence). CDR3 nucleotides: TGCGCCAGCAGTGAACCAAAACCGACTGGAAACACCATATATTTT. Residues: CASSEPKPTGNTIYF.

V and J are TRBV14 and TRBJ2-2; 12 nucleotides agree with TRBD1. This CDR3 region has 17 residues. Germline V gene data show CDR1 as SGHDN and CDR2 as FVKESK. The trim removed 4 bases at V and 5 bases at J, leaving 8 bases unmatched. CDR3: CASSRQPGQGATGELFF. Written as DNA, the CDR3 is TGTGCCAGCAGCCGCCAACCGGGACAGGGGGCAACCGGGGAGCTGTTTTTT.

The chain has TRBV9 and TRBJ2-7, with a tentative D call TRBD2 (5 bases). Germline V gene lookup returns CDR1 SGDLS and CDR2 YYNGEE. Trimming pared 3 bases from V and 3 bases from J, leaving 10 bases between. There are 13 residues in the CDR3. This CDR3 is CASSGGPNYEQYF. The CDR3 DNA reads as TGTGCCAGCAGCGGCGGGCCAAACTACGAGCAGTACTTC. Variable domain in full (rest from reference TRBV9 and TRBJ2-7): DSGVTQTPKHLITATGQRVTLRCSPRSGDLSVYWYQQSLDQGLQFLIQYYNGEERAKGNILERFSAQQFPDLHSELNLSSLELGDSALYFCASSGGPNYEQYFGPGTRLTVT.